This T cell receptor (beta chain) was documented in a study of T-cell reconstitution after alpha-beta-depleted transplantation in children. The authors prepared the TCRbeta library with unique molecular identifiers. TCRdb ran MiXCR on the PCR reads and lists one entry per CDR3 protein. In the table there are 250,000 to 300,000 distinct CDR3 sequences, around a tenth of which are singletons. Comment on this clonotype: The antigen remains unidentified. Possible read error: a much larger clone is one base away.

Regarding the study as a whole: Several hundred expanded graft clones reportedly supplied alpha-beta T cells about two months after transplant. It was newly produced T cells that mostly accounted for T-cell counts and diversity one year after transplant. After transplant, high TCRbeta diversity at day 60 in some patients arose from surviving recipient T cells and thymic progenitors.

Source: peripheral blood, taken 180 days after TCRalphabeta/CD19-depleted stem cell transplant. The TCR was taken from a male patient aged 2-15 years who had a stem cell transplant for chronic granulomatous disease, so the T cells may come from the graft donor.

CDR3 amino acids: CASSYTSGGQFF. The DNA of the CDR3 is TGTGCCAGCAGTTACACGTCAGGAGGGCAGTTCTTC. The chain recombines TRBV7-2 with TRBJ2-1, with D possibly matching TRBD2 (5 bases). This CDR3 comprises 12 residues. Per the germline V gene, CDR1 is SGHTA and CDR2 is FQGNSA. Trimming removed 6 bases from V and 12 bases from J, with 15 bases in between.